The T cell receptor (beta chain) described here comes from a study of tumor-infiltrating lymphocytes in primary liver carcinoma. At the level of the study: Maximum tumor diameters ranged from roughly 4 to 10 cm, stage T1-T3 N0M0. Samples gave roughly 3.5 to 7.5 million productive TCRbeta reads, similar across tissue types. General study findings and limits: Only around 8-25% of top clones occurred in all five tumor regions. In tumor-adjacent and tumor-blood pairs, overlap was lower than in tumor region pairs.

Germline assignment: CDR1 SGHRS and CDR2 YFSETQ. The CDR3 loop spans 16 amino acids. V was clipped by 8 bases and J by 0 bases; unmatched bases: 9. Between roughly 18 and 30 mg of unsorted bulk tissue served as the source from which RNA and DNA were co-extracted. Starting material of roughly 0.45 ug total RNA yielded TCR beta cDNA via a constant-region primer. Three nested multiplex PCR rounds, a slightly modified ARM-PCR, produced the libraries for TCR beta. The first two PCR rounds used TRBV1-TRBV30 forward primers with a C-beta reverse primer, about 10 cycles each. A single record per CDR3 protein comes from TCRdb applying MiXCR to the multiplex PCR reads. In the table there are roughly 120,000 distinct CDR3 sequences, around 64% of which are singletons. As regards this clonotype: As yet, its antigen is unknown.

The genes are TRBV5-1 and TRBJ2-4; TRBD2 aligns across 9 bases. What was sequenced was liver tumor tissue from sampling region 3. The subset was: tumor region T3, left-lateral pole. The receptor comes from a woman in her fifties or sixties with primary liver carcinoma and hepatitis B virus infection. The CDR3 DNA reads as TGCGCCAGTAGCCCACTGACTAGCGGAGCCAAAAACATTCAGTACTTC. It codes for CASSPLTSGAKNIQYF.